This TCR beta chain was documented in a study of cytotoxic CD8 clonotypes in ibrutinib-treated CLL. The data were produced by immunoSEQ multiplex PCR, yet TCRdb's version contains in-frame clones alone and is incomplete. There are hundreds of thousands of clones in the sample; approximately 67% occur only once, and 6.3% lies in the top ten. The CDR3 is 15 amino acids. Per the germline V gene, CDR1 is SEHNR and CDR2 is FQNEAQ (reference sequence). The V and J ends lost 2 bases and 7 bases respectively, with 14 bases between them. This clone showed up just a few times. The chain joins TRBV7-9 to TRBJ1-4; D is undetermined. The sample here was PBMCs, taken after 36 months of ibrutinib treatment. This receptor was identified in a human donor with chronic lymphocytic leukemia. Here the CDR3 DNA reads TGTGCCAGCAGCTTATACGGGGTCGACCCTGAAAAACTGTTTTTT. Residues: CASSLYGVDPEKLFF.